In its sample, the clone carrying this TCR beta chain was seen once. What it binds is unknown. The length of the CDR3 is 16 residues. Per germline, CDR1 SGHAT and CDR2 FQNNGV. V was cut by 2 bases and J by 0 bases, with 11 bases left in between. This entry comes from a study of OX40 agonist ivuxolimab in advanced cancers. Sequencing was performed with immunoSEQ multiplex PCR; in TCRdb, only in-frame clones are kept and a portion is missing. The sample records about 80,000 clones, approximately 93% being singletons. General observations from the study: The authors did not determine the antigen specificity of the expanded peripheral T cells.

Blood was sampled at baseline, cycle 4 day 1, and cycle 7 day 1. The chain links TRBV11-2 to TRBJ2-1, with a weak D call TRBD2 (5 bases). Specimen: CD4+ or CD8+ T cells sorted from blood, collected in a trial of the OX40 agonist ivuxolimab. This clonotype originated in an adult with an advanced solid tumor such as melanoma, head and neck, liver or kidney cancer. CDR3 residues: CASSLSTGSSYNEQFF. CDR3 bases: TGTGCCAGCAGCTTAAGTACGGGGAGCTCCTACAATGAGCAGTTCTTC.